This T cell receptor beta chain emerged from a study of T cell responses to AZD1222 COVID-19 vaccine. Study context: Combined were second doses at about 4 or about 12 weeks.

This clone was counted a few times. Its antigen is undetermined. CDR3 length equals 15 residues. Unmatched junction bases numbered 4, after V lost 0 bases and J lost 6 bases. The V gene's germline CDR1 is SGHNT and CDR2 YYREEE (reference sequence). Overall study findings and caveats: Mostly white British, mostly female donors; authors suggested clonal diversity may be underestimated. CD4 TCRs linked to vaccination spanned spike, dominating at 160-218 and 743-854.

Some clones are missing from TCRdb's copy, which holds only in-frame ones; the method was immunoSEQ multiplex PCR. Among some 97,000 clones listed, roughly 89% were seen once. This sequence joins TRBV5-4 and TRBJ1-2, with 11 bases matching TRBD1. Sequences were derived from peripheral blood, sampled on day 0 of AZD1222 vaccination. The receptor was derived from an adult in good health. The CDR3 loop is CASSLGDRGFDGYTF. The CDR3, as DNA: TGTGCCAGCAGCTTGGGGGACAGGGGGTTCGATGGCTACACCTTC.